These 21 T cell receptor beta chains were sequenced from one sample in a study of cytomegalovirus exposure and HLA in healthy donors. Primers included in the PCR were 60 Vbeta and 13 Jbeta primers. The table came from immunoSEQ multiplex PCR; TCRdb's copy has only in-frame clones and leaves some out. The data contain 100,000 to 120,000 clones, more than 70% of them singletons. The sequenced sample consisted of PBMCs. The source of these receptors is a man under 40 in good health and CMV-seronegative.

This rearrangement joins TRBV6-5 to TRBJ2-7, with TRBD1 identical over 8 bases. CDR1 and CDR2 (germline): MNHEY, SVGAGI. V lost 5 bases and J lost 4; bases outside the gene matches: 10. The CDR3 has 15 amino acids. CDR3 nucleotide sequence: TGTGCCAGCAGTCCCCGGGGACAGGCGTTTTACGAGCAGTACTTC. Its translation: CASSPRGQAFYEQYF.

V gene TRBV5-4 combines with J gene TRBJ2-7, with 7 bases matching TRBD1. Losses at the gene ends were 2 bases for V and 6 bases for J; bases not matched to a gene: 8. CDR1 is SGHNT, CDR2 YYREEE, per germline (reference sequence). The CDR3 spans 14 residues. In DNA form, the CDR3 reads TGTGCCAGCAGCTTCAGACAGGGTATCGGCGAGCAGTACTTC. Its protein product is CASSFRQGIGEQYF.

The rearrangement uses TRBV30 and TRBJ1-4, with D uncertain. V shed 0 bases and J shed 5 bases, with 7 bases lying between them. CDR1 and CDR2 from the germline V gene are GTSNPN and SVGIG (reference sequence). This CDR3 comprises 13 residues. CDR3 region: CAWSVGENEKLFF. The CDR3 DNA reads TGTGCCTGGAGTGTAGGAGAGAATGAAAAACTGTTTTTT.

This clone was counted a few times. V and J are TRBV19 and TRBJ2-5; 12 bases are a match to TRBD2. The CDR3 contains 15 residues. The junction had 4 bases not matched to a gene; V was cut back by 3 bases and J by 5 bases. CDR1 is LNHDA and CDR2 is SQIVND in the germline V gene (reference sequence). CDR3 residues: CASSMATSGRETQYF. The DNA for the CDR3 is TGTGCCAGTAGTATGGCAACTAGCGGGAGGGAGACCCAGTACTTC. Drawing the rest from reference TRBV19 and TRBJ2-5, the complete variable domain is DGGITQSPKYLFRKEGQNVTLSCEQNLNHDAMYWYRQDPGQGLRLIYYSQIVNDFQKGDIAEGYSVSREKKESFPLTVTSAQKNPTAFYLCASSMATSGRETQYFGPGTRLLVL.

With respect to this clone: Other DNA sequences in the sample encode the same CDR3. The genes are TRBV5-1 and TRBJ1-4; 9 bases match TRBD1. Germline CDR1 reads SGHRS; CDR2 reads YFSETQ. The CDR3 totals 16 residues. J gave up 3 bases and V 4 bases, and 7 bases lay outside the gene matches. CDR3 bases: TGCGCCAGCAGCAGACAACAGGGGGCCTCTAATGAAAAACTGTTTTTT. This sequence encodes CASSRQQGASNEKLFF.

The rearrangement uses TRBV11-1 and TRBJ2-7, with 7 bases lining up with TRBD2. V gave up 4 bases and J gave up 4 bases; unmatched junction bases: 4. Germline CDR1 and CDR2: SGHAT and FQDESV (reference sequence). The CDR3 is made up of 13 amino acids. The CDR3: CASSSGREYEQYF. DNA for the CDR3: TGTGCCAGCAGCTCGGGGCGGGAGTACGAGCAGTACTTC. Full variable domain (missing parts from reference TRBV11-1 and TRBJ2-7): EAEVAQSPRYKITEKSQAVAFWCDPISGHATLYWYRQILGQGPELLVQFQDESVVDDSQLPKDRFSAERLKGVDSTLKIQPAELGDSAMYLCASSSGREYEQYFGPGTRLTVT.

In nucleotides, the CDR3 is TGTGCCACCAGCAGAGAGGGAGCAATGAACACTGAAGCTTTCTTT. It translates to CATSREGAMNTEAFF. This chain joins TRBV15 and TRBJ1-1; D remains ambiguous. The length of the CDR3 is 15 residues. Trimming took 0 bases from V and 0 from J, leaving 8 bases between them. CDR1 LNHNV and CDR2 YYDKDF come from the germline V gene (reference sequence).

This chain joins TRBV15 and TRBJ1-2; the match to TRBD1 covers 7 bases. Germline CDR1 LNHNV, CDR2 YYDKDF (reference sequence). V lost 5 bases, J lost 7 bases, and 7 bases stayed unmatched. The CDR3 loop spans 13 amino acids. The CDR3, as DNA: TGTGCCACCAGCTCCCGGACAGGCTCTGGCTACACCTTC. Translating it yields CATSSRTGSGYTF.

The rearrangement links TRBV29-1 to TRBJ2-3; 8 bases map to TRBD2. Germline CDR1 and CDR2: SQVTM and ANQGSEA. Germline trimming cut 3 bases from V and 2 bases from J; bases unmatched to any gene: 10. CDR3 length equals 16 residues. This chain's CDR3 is CSVDGGGKWATDTQYF. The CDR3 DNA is TGCAGCGTTGACGGGGGGGGGAAGTGGGCCACAGATACGCAGTATTTT.

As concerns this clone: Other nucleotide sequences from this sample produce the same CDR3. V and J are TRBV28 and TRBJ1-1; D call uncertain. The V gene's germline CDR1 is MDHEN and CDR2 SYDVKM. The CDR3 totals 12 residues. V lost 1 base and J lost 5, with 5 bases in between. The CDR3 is CASSLSLTEAFF. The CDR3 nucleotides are TGTGCCAGCAGTTTATCCCTGACTGAAGCTTTCTTT.

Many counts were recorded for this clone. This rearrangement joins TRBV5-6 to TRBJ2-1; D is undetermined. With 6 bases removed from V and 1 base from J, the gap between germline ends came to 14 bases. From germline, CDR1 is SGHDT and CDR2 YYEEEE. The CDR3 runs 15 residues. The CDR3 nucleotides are TGTGCCAGCACCCCGTGGGCAGGATCCTACAATGAGCAGTTCTTC. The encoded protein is CASTPWAGSYNEQFF.

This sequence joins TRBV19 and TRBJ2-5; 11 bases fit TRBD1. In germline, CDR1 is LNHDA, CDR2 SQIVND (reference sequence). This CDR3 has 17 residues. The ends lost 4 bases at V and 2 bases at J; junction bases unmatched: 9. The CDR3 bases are TGTGCCAGTAGTAAACCCTCCGGACAGGGGGCACAAGAGACCCAGTACTTC. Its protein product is CASSKPSGQGAQETQYF.

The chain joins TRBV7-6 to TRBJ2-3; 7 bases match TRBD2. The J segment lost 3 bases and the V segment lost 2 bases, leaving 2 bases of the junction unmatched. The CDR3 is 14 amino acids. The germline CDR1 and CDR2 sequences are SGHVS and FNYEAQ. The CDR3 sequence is CASSLREVTDTQYF. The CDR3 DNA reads TGTGCCAGCAGCTTACGGGAGGTTACAGATACGCAGTATTTT. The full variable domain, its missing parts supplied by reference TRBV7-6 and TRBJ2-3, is GAGVSQSPRYKVTKRGQDVALRCDPISGHVSLYWYRQALGQGPEFLTYFNYEAQQDKSGLPNDRFSAERPEGSISTLTIQRTEQRDSAMYRCASSLREVTDTQYFGPGTRLTVL.

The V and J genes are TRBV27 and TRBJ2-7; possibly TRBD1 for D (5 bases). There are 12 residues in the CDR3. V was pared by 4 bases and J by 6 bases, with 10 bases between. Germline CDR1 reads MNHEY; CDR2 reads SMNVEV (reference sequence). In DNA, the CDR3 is TGTGCCAGCAGTTGGGTGGGGCGCGAGCAGTACTTC. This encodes CASSWVGREQYF.

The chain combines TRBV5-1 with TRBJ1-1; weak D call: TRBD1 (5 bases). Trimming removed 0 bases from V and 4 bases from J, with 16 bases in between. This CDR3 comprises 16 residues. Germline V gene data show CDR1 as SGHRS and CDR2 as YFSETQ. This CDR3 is CASSLVTGAGGTEAFF. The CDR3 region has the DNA TGCGCCAGCAGCTTGGTTACCGGGGCCGGGGGCACTGAAGCTTTCTTT.

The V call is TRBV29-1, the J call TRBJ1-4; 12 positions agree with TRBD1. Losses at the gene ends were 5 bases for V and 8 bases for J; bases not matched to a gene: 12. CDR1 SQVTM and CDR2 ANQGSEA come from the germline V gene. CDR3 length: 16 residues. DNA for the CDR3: TGCAGCGTTAGGGGGACAGGGGGCACGGTAGACGAAAAACTGTTTTTT. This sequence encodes CSVRGTGGTVDEKLFF.

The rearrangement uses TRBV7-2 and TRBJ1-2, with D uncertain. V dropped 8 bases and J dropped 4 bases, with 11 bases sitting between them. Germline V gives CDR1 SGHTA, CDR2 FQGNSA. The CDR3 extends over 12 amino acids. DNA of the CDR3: TGTGCCAGCTCCTCAACGGGCTATGGCTACACCTTC. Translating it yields CASSSTGYGYTF.

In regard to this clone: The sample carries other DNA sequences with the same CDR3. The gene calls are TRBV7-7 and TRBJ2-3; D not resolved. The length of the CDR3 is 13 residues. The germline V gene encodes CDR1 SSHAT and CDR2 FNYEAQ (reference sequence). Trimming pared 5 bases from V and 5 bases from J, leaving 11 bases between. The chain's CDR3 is CASSRRGIDTQYF. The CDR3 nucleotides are TGTGCCAGCAGCCGTCGAGGCATAGATACGCAGTATTTT.

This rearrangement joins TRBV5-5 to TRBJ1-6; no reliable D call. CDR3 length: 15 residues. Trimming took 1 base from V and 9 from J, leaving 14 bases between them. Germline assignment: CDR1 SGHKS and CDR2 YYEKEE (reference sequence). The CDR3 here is CASSLRASAGSPLHF. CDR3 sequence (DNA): TGTGCCAGCAGCTTGAGGGCCTCCGCGGGTTCACCCCTCCACTTT.

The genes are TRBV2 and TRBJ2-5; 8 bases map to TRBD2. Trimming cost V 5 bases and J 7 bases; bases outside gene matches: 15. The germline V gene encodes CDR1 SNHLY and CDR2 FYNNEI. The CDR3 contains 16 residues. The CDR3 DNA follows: TGTGCCAGCAGTAGAGAAACTGTAGAGACTAGCGCGACCCAGTACTTC. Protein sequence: CASSRETVETSATQYF.

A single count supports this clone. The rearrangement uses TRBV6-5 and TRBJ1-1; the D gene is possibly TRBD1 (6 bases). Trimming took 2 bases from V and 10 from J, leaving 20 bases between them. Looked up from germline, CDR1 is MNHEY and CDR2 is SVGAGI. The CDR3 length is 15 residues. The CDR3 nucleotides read TGTGCCAGCAGTTACGGTGGCAGGGGCCCGGCGGTAGCTTTCTTT. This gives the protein CASSYGGRGPAVAFF.